A selection of T cell receptor beta chains follows, all from one sample in a study of graft-versus-host responses after intestinal transplantation. Sequencing used immunoSEQ multiplex PCR; TCRdb keeps in-frame clones, though not all of them. Seen here are about 85,000 clones, under 95% observed once, and the top ten hold 6% to 9%. Antigen specificity for these receptors is unknown. This sample comprised unstimulated CD8+ T cells sorted from spleen or lymph node cells, obtained before transplant. The receptor set was obtained from a human donor who was the organ donor for an intestinal transplant. The CDR3 runs from the conserved cysteine through the conserved F or W. A D gene is named only where the DNA matches it firmly. The listing skips clone size in some rows; elsewhere it reads once, few, many or a size class.

CDR3 length	V gene	J gene	D gene	clone size	CDR3 protein	CDR3 DNA
15	TRBV5-1	TRBJ2-3	NA	once	CASSSIPQYTDTQYF	TGCGCCAGCAGCTCCATACCCCAATATACAGATACGCAGTATTTT
12	TRBV5-4	TRBJ2-3	NA	NA	CASSLGSGTQYF	TGTGCCAGCAGCCTCGGAAGCGGGACGCAGTATTTT
14	TRBV6-6	TRBJ2-7	NA	once	CASSYGGGGYEQYF	TGTGCCAGCTCCTACGGGGGCGGGGGCTACGAGCAGTACTTC
12	TRBV15	TRBJ2-7	NA	NA	CATSRTTYEQYF	TGTGCCACCAGCCGGACTACCTACGAGCAGTACTTC
13	TRBV4-1	TRBJ2-7	NA	once	CASSQVTNYEQYF	TGCGCCAGCAGCCAAGTAACAAACTACGAGCAGTACTTC
14	TRBV6-5	TRBJ1-6	TRBD1	NA	CASRPGQGTTPLHF	TGTGCCAGCAGGCCGGGACAGGGGACGACACCCCTCCACTTT
15	TRBV19	TRBJ2-1	TRBD2	NA	CASSTIAGALNEQFF	TGTGCCAGTAGTACAATAGCGGGAGCACTCAATGAGCAGTTCTTC
14	TRBV29-1	TRBJ2-5	NA	once	CSVRQMVDGETQYF	TGCAGCGTGAGGCAGATGGTGGACGGGGAGACCCAGTACTTC
14	TRBV7-2	TRBJ2-7	NA	NA	CASSLGGGGFEQYF	TGTGCCAGCAGCCTAGGAGGCGGGGGCTTCGAGCAGTACTTC
12	TRBV9	TRBJ2-3	NA	once	CASSVDPDTQYF	TGTGCCAGCAGCGTAGATCCAGATACGCAGTATTTT
13	TRBV9	TRBJ1-2	NA	NA	CASSSQDPHGYTF	TGTGCCAGCAGCTCACAGGACCCTCACGGCTACACCTTC
13	TRBV27	TRBJ2-3	NA	NA	CASSLARTNNQYF	TGTGCCAGCAGTCTCGCCCGGACTAATAATCAGTATTTT
13	TRBV6-5	TRBJ1-2	NA	NA	CASSYVAYYGYTF	TGTGCCAGCAGTTACGTGGCCTACTATGGCTACACCTTC
15	TRBV10-2	TRBJ1-5	NA	NA	CASSENILWHQPQHF	TGCGCCAGCAGTGAAAACATCCTTTGGCATCAGCCCCAGCATTTT
14	TRBV5-1	TRBJ1-2	TRBD1	NA	CASSSGTDFYGYTF	TGCGCCAGCAGCTCGGGGACAGACTTCTATGGCTACACCTTC
13	TRBV5-1	TRBJ2-7	NA	NA	CASSRTSSYEQYF	TGCGCCAGTTCCCGGACCAGCTCCTACGAGCAGTACTTC
18	TRBV2	TRBJ2-7	NA	NA	CASSKETGLRYPTYEQYF	TGTGCCAGCAGCAAAGAGACCGGGCTTCGCTACCCTACCTACGAGCAGTACTTC
14	TRBV19	TRBJ2-7	NA	NA	CASSIFRGNYEQYF	TGTGCCAGTAGTATTTTTCGGGGGAACTACGAGCAGTACTTC
17	TRBV6-1	TRBJ2-7	TRBD2	NA	CASSEWPATSGSYEQYF	TGTGCCAGCAGTGAATGGCCCGCGACTAGCGGGAGCTACGAGCAGTACTTC
18	TRBV12-5	TRBJ2-2	TRBD2	NA	CASGHHRDRGSDTGELFF	TGTGCTAGTGGTCACCATCGGGATCGCGGGAGCGACACCGGGGAGCTGTTTTTT
16	TRBV10-1	TRBJ1-2	NA	NA	CASSVLEWNRNTGYTF	TGCGCCAGCAGTGTTCTTGAGTGGAACCGTAATACTGGCTACACCTTC
18	TRBV5-1	TRBJ2-2	NA	NA	CASSLIPSPWLYTGELFF	TGCGCCAGCAGCTTGATCCCTAGCCCCTGGCTTTACACCGGGGAGCTGTTTTTT
16	TRBV6-6	TRBJ1-5	NA	NA	CASSSSATGSNQPQHF	TGTGCCAGCAGCTCCTCAGCTACAGGTAGCAATCAGCCCCAGCATTTT
14	TRBV4-1	TRBJ2-7	TRBD1	NA	CASSPTDRGGEQYF	TGCGCCAGCAGCCCCACGGACAGGGGGGGCGAGCAGTACTTC
15	TRBV11-2	TRBJ2-1	NA	NA	CASSFQRAGLDEQFF	TGTGCCAGCAGCTTTCAAAGGGCGGGTTTGGATGAGCAGTTCTTC
15	TRBV19	TRBJ2-5	TRBD1	NA	CASRDAGGFQETQYF	TGTGCCAGTCGTGACGCAGGGGGCTTCCAAGAGACCCAGTACTTC
17	TRBV6-8	TRBJ2-1	NA	few	CASSFVSPSFSYNEQFF	TGTGCCAGCAGCTTTGTGTCTCCGTCGTTCTCCTACAATGAGCAGTTCTTC
13	TRBV6-1	TRBJ1-1	NA	NA	CASSEAGGTEAFF	TGTGCCAGCAGTGAAGCGGGAGGCACTGAAGCTTTCTTT
15	TRBV5-8	TRBJ2-5	TRBD1	once	CASSRTGTGKETQYF	TGTGCCAGCAGCAGAACCGGGACAGGGAAAGAGACCCAGTACTTC
12	TRBV29-1	TRBJ1-4	NA	NA	CSVEVMGSRLFF	TGCAGCGTTGAAGTTATGGGGTCTAGACTGTTTTTT
17	TRBV15	TRBJ1-2	TRBD1	NA	CATTQGDLEGGWVGYTF	TGTGCCACCACCCAGGGGGACCTCGAAGGAGGATGGGTAGGCTACACCTTC
15	TRBV9	TRBJ2-3	NA	NA	CASSVGTTYTDTQYF	TGTGCCAGCAGCGTAGGGACTACTTACACAGATACGCAGTATTTT
8	TRBV6-5	TRBJ1-1	NA	NA	CASTGAFF	TGTGCCAGCACTGGAGCTTTCTTT
15	TRBV10-3	TRBJ2-7	NA	NA	CAISDFGQEDYEQYF	TGTGCCATCAGTGACTTTGGGCAGGAAGACTACGAGCAGTACTTC
16	TRBV4-1	TRBJ2-5	TRBD2	NA	CASSQGSGGAYETQYF	TGCGCCAGCAGCCAAGGTAGCGGGGGGGCCTATGAGACCCAGTACTTC
15	TRBV6-5	TRBJ1-1	NA	NA	CASSYPGGLNTEAFF	TGTGCCAGCAGTTACCCGGGGGGGTTGAACACTGAAGCTTTCTTT
15	TRBV5-4	TRBJ1-1	TRBD1	once	CASSSGQGANTEAFF	TGTGCCAGCAGCTCGGGACAGGGCGCGAACACTGAAGCTTTCTTT
15	TRBV19	TRBJ2-3	NA	NA	CASSGGFHSTDTQYF	TGTGCCAGTAGTGGGGGGTTTCATAGCACAGATACGCAGTATTTT
13	TRBV6-4	TRBJ1-5	NA	NA	CASDGYVGQPQHF	TGTGCCAGCGACGGGTATGTCGGTCAGCCCCAGCATTTT
15	TRBV11-2	TRBJ1-6	TRBD1	NA	CASSQRTGLNSPLHF	TGTGCCAGCAGCCAAAGGACAGGGCTCAATTCACCCCTCCACTTT
13	TRBV5-6	TRBJ2-7	NA	NA	CASSEDSSYEQYF	TGTGCCAGCAGCGAGGACAGTTCCTACGAGCAGTACTTC